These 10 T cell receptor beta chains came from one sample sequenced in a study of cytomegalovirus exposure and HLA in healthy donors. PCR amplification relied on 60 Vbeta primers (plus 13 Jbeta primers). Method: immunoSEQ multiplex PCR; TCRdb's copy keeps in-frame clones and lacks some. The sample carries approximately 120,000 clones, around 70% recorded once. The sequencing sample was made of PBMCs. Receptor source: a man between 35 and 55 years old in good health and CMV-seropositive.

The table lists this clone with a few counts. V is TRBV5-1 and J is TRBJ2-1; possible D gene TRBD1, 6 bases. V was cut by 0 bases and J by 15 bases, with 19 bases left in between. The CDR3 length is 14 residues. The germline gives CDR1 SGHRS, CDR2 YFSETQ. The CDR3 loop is CASSLDTGMGLGFF. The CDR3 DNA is TGCGCCAGCAGCTTGGATACAGGGATGGGGTTGGGGTTCTTC.

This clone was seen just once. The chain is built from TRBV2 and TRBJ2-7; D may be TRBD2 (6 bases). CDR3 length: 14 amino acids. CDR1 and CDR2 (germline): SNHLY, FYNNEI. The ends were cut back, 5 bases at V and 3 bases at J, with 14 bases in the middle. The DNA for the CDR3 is TGTGCCAGCAGTAAAAAACGGGACTTCTACGAGCAGTACTTC. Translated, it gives CASSKKRDFYEQYF.

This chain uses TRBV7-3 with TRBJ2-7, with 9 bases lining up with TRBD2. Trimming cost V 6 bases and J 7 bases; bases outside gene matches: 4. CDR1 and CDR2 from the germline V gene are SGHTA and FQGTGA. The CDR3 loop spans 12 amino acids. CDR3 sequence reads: CASRALAGEQYF. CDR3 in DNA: TGTGCCAGCAGGGCCCTAGCGGGGGAGCAGTACTTC.

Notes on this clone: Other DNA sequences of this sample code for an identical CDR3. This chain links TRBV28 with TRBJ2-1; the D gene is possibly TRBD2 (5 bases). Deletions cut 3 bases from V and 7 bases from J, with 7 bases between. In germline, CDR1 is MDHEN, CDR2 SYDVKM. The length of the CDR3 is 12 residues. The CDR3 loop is CASSFRGNEQFF. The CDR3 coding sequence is TGTGCCAGCAGTTTTAGAGGGAATGAGCAGTTCTTC.

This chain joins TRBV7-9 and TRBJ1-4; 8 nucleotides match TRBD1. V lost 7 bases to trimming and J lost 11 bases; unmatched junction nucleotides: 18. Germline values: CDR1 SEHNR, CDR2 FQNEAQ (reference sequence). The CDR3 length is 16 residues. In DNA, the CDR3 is TGTGCCAGCACCCCAACGATCGGACAGGGAAGTTCGAAACTGTTTTTT. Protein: CASTPTIGQGSSKLFF.

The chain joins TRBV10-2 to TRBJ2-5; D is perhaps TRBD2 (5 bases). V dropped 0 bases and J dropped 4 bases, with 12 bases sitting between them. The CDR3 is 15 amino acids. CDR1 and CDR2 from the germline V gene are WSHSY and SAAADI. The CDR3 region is CASSESGVGSETQYF. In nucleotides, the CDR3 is TGCGCCAGCAGTGAGTCCGGGGTCGGGTCAGAGACCCAGTACTTC.

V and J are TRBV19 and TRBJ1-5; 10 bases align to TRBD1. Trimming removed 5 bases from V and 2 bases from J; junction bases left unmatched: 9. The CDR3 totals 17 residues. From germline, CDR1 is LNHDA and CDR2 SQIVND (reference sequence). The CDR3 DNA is TGTGCCAGTAGTGGGGACAGGGGATCGAGTCGCAATCAGCCCCAGCATTTT. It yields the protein CASSGDRGSSRNQPQHF.

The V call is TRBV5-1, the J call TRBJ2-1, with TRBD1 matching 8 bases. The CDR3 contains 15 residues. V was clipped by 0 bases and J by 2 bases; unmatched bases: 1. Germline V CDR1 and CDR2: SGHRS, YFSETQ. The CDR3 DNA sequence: TGCGCCAGCAGCTTGGGGACAGGGCCCTACAATGAGCAGTTCTTC. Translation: CASSLGTGPYNEQFF.

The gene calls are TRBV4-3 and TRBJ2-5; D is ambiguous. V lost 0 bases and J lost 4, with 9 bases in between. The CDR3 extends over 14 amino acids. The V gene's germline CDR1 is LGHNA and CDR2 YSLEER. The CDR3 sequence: CASSQDGRRETQYF. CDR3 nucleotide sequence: TGCGCCAGCAGCCAAGATGGCCGGAGAGAGACCCAGTACTTC.

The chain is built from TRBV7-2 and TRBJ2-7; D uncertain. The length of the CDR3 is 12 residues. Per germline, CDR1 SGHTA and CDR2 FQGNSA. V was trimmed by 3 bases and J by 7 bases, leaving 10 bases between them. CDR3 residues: CASSFSRSEQYF. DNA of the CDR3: TGTGCCAGCAGCTTTAGCCGTTCGGAGCAGTACTTC.